These T cell receptor beta chains were read from a single sample in a study of human T cells and chemical hapten exposure. In TCRdb, the RACE reads were re-called with MiXCR into one record per CDR3 protein. Counted here are about 89,000 distinct CDR3 sequences, 10% to 15% occurring once; the ten biggest clones make up 4.5% to 6%. The sequencing here drew on whole blood, taken in connection with sensitization to the hapten diphenylcyclopropenone (DPC). The source of these receptors is a woman aged 50 to 60 with alopecia areata. Some clones in this sample may be carry-over from other donors' samples. CDR3s include the opening cysteine and the closing phenylalanine or tryptophan. The order of the fields is clone size, D gene, J gene, V gene, CDR3 protein, CDR3 DNA. The D gene is left open where the match is weak. The size field is filled for only some rows; it gives once, few, many or a size class.

few | TRBD1 | TRBJ1-2 | TRBV18 | CASSHDRDYGYTF | TGTGCCAGCTCACATGACAGGGACTATGGCTACACCTTC
- | TRBD1 | TRBJ2-3 | TRBV5-1 | CASSSSDRGTDTQYF | TGCGCCAGCAGCTCGTCGGACAGGGGCACAGATACGCAGTATTTT
- | TRBD1 | TRBJ2-7 | TRBV15 | CATSRARGQPMPSYEQYF | TGTGCCACCAGCAGGGCCAGGGGGCAGCCAATGCCCTCCTACGAGCAGTACTTC
few | TRBD2 | TRBJ2-7 | TRBV12-3/TRBV12-4 | CASSLAAGGGNHF | TGTGCCAGCAGTTTGGCGGCGGGAGGAGGGAATCACTTC
many | TRBD2 | TRBJ2-5 | TRBV5-4 | CASSPGTSGGQETQYF | TGTGCCAGCAGCCCCGGGACTAGCGGGGGCCAAGAGACCCAGTACTTC
many | - | TRBJ2-7 | TRBV7-6 | CASSLEGPSSYEQYF | TGTGCCAGCAGCTTAGAAGGACCGAGCTCCTACGAGCAGTACTTC
- | TRBD2 | TRBJ2-3 | TRBV29-1 | CSFSGATQYF | TGCAGCTTCAGCGGGGCTACACAGTATTTT
many | - | TRBJ1-1 | TRBV5-4 | CASSYELMNTEAFF | TGTGCCAGCAGCTATGAGCTGATGAACACTGAAGCTTTCTTT
many | - | TRBJ1-5 | TRBV4-1 | CASSQGRDQPQHF | TGCGCCAGCAGCCAAGGAAGGGATCAGCCCCAGCATTTT
few | TRBD2 | TRBJ2-1 | TRBV20-1 | CSARLAGGNYNEQFF | TGCAGTGCTAGGCTAGCGGGAGGGAATTACAATGAGCAGTTCTTC
many | TRBD1 | TRBJ2-7 | TRBV3-1 | CASRGTVYEQYF | TGTGCCAGCAGAGGGACAGTTTACGAGCAGTACTTC
many | TRBD2 | TRBJ2-5 | TRBV3-1 | CASSQDMGRGQETQYF | TGTGCCAGCAGCCAAGATATGGGGAGGGGTCAAGAGACCCAGTACTTC
few | TRBD2 | TRBJ2-1 | TRBV2 | CVSLPVAGVLSNEQFF | TGTGTCAGTCTCCCTGTAGCGGGAGTGCTAAGCAATGAGCAGTTCTTC
- | - | TRBJ2-2 | TRBV30 | CAWNTGSGELFF | TGTGCCTGGAACACTGGCTCCGGGGAGCTGTTTTTT
- | TRBD1 | TRBJ2-3 | TRBV25-1 | CASSVRGSTDTQYF | TGTGCCAGCAGTGTCAGGGGGAGCACAGATACGCAGTATTTT
many | TRBD2 | TRBJ2-2 | TRBV11-2 | CASSLTSGSLNTGELFF | TGTGCCAGCAGCTTAACTAGCGGGAGCTTGAACACCGGGGAGCTGTTTTTT
many | TRBD2 | TRBJ2-7 | TRBV27 | CASSVLAGSWGEQYF | TGTGCCAGCAGTGTGTTAGCGGGATCCTGGGGCGAGCAGTACTTC
- | TRBD1 | TRBJ1-1 | TRBV7-9 | CASSLQPGQALNTEAFF | TGTGCCAGCAGCTTGCAACCGGGACAGGCGCTGAACACTGAAGCTTTCTTT
- | - | TRBJ2-3 | TRBV30 | CAWNRVGDTQYF | TGTGCCTGGAACCGGGTTGGAGATACGCAGTATTTT
few | - | TRBJ2-4 | TRBV10-3 | CAISESFVGLQRNIQYF | TGTGCCATCAGTGAGTCGTTCGTAGGCCTCCAGAGAAACATTCAGTACTTC
many | TRBD2 | TRBJ2-5 | TRBV7-3 | CASSPGLAGGMETQYF | TGTGCCAGCAGCCCCGGACTAGCGGGAGGGATGGAGACCCAGTACTTC
few | - | TRBJ2-3 | TRBV13 | CASSSPRTDTDTQYF | TGTGCCAGCAGCTCCCCCCGGACAGACACAGATACGCAGTATTTT
- | TRBD2 | TRBJ2-1 | TRBV20-1 | CSARAAGGGNEQFF | TGCAGTGCTAGAGCTGCGGGAGGGGGGAATGAGCAGTTCTTC
- | - | TRBJ2-6 | TRBV29-1 | CSVDGSGANVLTF | TGCAGCGTTGATGGCTCTGGGGCCAACGTCCTGACTTTC
few | - | TRBJ2-2 | TRBV20-1 | CSARDPAQALTGELFF | TGCAGTGCTAGAGATCCGGCTCAGGCCTTAACCGGGGAGCTGTTTTTT
- | - | TRBJ1-5 | TRBV5-5 | CASSLGSIRNQPQHF | TGTGCCAGCAGCTTGGGAAGTATACGCAATCAGCCCCAGCATTTT
- | - | TRBJ1-1 | TRBV3-1 | CASSRVPDTEAFF | TGTGCCAGCAGCCGAGTACCGGACACTGAAGCTTTCTTT
many | TRBD2 | TRBJ2-1 | TRBV7-3 | CASSSTSGIYNEQFF | TGTGCCAGCAGCTCGACTAGCGGGATTTACAATGAGCAGTTCTTC
- | TRBD2 | TRBJ2-7 | TRBV18 | CASSPPKAGGPGEQYF | TGTGCCAGCTCACCACCGAAAGCGGGAGGGCCTGGAGAGCAGTACTTC
- | TRBD2 | TRBJ2-5 | TRBV11-2 | CASSLGLAGDEETQYF | TGTGCCAGCAGCTTAGGTCTAGCGGGAGATGAAGAGACCCAGTACTTC
- | - | TRBJ2-1 | TRBV20-1 | CSARDDLYSYNEQFF | TGCAGTGCTAGGGATGACCTTTACTCCTACAATGAGCAGTTCTTC
many | - | TRBJ2-2 | TRBV29-1 | CSVITGNTGELFF | TGCAGCGTGATCACAGGGAACACCGGGGAGCTGTTTTTT
- | TRBD2 | TRBJ2-2 | TRBV6-6 | CASRLELAGAGELFF | TGTGCCAGCCGTCTCGAACTAGCGGGAGCCGGGGAGCTGTTTTTT
- | - | TRBJ2-7 | TRBV28 | CATLGGATYEQYF | TGTGCCACCCTTGGAGGGGCCACCTACGAGCAGTACTTC
many | - | TRBJ2-2 | TRBV20-1 | CSASDSWGPPGELFF | TGCAGTGCTTCGGACTCCTGGGGACCTCCCGGGGAGCTGTTTTTT
many | TRBD1 | TRBJ2-7 | TRBV12-3/TRBV12-4 | CASSPGTGIYEQYF | TGTGCCAGCAGCCCCGGGACAGGGATCTACGAGCAGTACTTC
- | - | TRBJ2-1 | TRBV20-1 | CSARGRLATYNEQFF | TGCAGTGCTAGAGGGAGGCTAGCGACCTACAATGAGCAGTTCTTC
few | TRBD1 | TRBJ1-2 | TRBV29-1 | CSVQMTGGEVYGYTF | TGCAGCGTTCAGATGACAGGGGGCGAGGTCTATGGCTACACCTTC
- | - | TRBJ1-1 | TRBV29-1 | CSGGVNTEAFF | TGCAGCGGAGGTGTGAACACTGAAGCTTTCTTT
many | - | TRBJ1-2 | TRBV7-8 | CASSPNRQDRYYGYTF | TGTGCCAGCAGCCCCAATAGACAGGATCGATACTATGGCTACACCTTC
many | TRBD2 | TRBJ2-7 | TRBV20-1 | CSARGLAGRSYEQYF | TGCAGTGCTAGAGGACTAGCGGGCCGCTCCTACGAGCAGTACTTC
many | TRBD1 | TRBJ1-1 | TRBV5-1 | CASSRGTGEVNTEAFF | TGCGCCAGCAGCCGGGGGACAGGGGAAGTTAACACTGAAGCTTTCTTT
few | TRBD1 | TRBJ1-1 | TRBV5-4 | CASSRRDRPTEAFF | TGTGCCAGCAGCCGTCGGGACAGGCCCACTGAAGCTTTCTTT
- | TRBD1 | TRBJ2-4 | TRBV5-6 | CASSQQGAENIQYF | TGTGCCAGCAGCCAACAGGGGGCGGAAAACATTCAGTACTTC
many | - | TRBJ1-4 | TRBV29-1 | CSVEVGEGEKLFF | TGCAGCGTTGAAGTAGGGGAAGGCGAAAAACTGTTTTTT
- | TRBD2 | TRBJ2-1 | TRBV9 | CASSVVAGGPYNEQFF | TGTGCCAGCAGCGTAGTAGCGGGAGGGCCTTACAATGAGCAGTTCTTC
few | TRBD1 | TRBJ1-2 | TRBV2 | CASSADREAYGYTF | TGTGCCAGCAGTGCTGACAGGGAGGCATATGGCTACACCTTC
few | - | TRBJ2-7 | TRBV12-3/TRBV12-4 | CASSPDGTWEQYF | TGTGCCAGCAGCCCGGACGGGACATGGGAGCAGTACTTC
- | TRBD1 | TRBJ1-2 | TRBV10-3 | CAISGDSYGYTF | TGTGCCATCAGTGGGGACAGCTATGGCTACACCTTC
- | TRBD1 | TRBJ1-4 | TRBV5-1 | CASSLAPQGAGEKLFF | TGCGCCAGCAGCTTGGCCCCACAGGGGGCAGGGGAAAAACTGTTTTTT
few | TRBD2 | TRBJ2-3 | TRBV12-3/TRBV12-4 | CASKTGTTWDTQYF | TGTGCCAGCAAAACCGGGACTACCTGGGATACGCAGTATTTT
few | - | TRBJ2-7 | TRBV6-1 | CASRAPYEQYF | TGTGCCAGCAGGGCACCCTACGAGCAGTACTTC
many | TRBD2 | TRBJ2-1 | TRBV6-6 | CASRLSQGLASQGEQFF | TGTGCCAGCAGACTTTCCCAAGGACTAGCGTCACAGGGTGAGCAGTTCTTC
- | TRBD2 | TRBJ2-1 | TRBV7-9 | CASTQGTSGNNEQFF | TGTGCCAGCACTCAGGGGACTAGCGGAAACAATGAGCAGTTCTTC
- | TRBD1 | TRBJ2-2 | TRBV6-5 | CASRPGTDNTGELFF | TGTGCCAGCAGGCCCGGGACAGACAACACCGGGGAGCTGTTTTTT